This T cell receptor beta chain originates from a study of blood T cells in healthy people across ages. Germline V CDR1 and CDR2: SQVTM, ANQGSEA. The CDR3 is made up of 13 amino acids. V was pared by 4 bases and J by 3 bases, with 13 bases between. Through a sample-barcoded 5' primer and a J-beta primer mix, a second PCR was run for roughly 6 to 12 cycles. TCRdb re-analysed the 5' RACE reads in MiXCR, keeping a single row per CDR3 protein. The table records about 1.8 million distinct CDR3 sequences, just under 50% of them present only once. The V gene is TRBV29-1, the J gene TRBJ2-7; no definite D call. The sequencing sample was made of blood. The receptor comes from a woman aged 40 to 49 in good health. CDR3 sequence reads: CSVVTGPFYEQYF. The CDR3 DNA sequence: TGCAGCGTTGTAACCGGACCATTCTACGAGCAGTACTTC.